What follows is one T cell receptor (beta chain) and its context. Antigen unknown. This sample was taken from a study of neoadjuvant anti-PD-1 for oral cavity cancer. Study summary: Nivolumab at 3 mg/kg was mostly given biweekly, three to four doses, pre-surgery. Study observations and caveats: With a few patients per group, TCR findings need larger cohorts. Higher pretreatment blood Treg/Th17 ratios correlated with higher pretreatment blood and lower post-treatment tumor TCRbeta clonality. After neoadjuvant nivolumab, PBMC T cell clonality was significantly higher in non-responders than responders.

The protocol was immunoSEQ multiplex PCR, while the TCRdb copy is restricted to in-frame clones and leaves out a portion. Seen here are about 9,100 clones, around three fifths observed once, and the top ten hold 4.2%. Time point in this sample: after neoadjuvant nivolumab, at surgical resection. Germline values: CDR1 MNHEY, CDR2 SMNVEV (reference sequence). The CDR3 covers 15 residues. The V gene lost 10 bases and the J gene lost 2 bases, with 17 bases spanning the gap. The sequencing here drew on PBMCs, taken after nivolumab (anti-PD-1) treatment. The chain carries TRBV27 and TRBJ1-4, with D possibly TRBD1 on 6 matching bases. This clonotype was sampled from a person between 40 and 85 years old with oral cavity squamous cell carcinoma. The DNA of the CDR3 is TGTGCCACAGCCCCCAGGGGCAGCACTAATGAAAAACTGTTTTTT. It specifies CATAPRGSTNEKLFF.